This entry lists 20 T cell receptor beta chains sequenced from one sample in a study of response to subunit inactivated influenza vaccine. TCRdb re-called the RT-PCR reads with MiXCR, one entry per CDR3 protein. This repertoire shows hundreds of thousands of distinct CDR3 sequences, 10% to 12% found once; its top ten account for roughly 9.6%. This same sample was also part of a study on T cells expressing NK-cell markers. That work contributes: With UMIs, 5'RACE template switching was used to make TCR beta cDNA.

The sample consisted of PBMCs from blood, taken on the day of vaccination. These receptors were collected from a man between 50 and 59 years old who received an inactivated influenza vaccine.

Ten or more counts support this clonotype. The rearrangement uses TRBV7-9 and TRBJ2-1; 12 bases map to TRBD2. The J segment lost 5 bases and the V segment lost 5 bases, leaving 7 bases of the junction unmatched. The V gene's germline CDR1 is SEHNR and CDR2 FQNEAQ (reference sequence). The CDR3 runs to 16 residues. The CDR3 coding sequence is TGTGCCAGCAGCACATCCGGGACTAGCGGGCACAATGAGCAGTTCTTC. Encoded protein: CASSTSGTSGHNEQFF. The entire variable domain, with the rest obtained from reference TRBV7-9 and TRBJ2-1, is as follows: DTGVSQNPRHKITKRGQNVTFRCDPISEHNRLYWYRQTLGQGPEFLTYFQNEAQLEKSRLLSDRFSAERPKGSFSTLEIQRTEQGDSAMYLCASSTSGTSGHNEQFFGPGTRLTVL.

This clonotype was observed a handful of times. The chain combines TRBV11-2 with TRBJ2-3; D gene uncertain. The CDR3 is 19 residues long. V lost 0 bases to trimming and J lost 1 base, with 20 bases between them. In germline, CDR1 is SGHAT, CDR2 FQNNGV. CDR3 nucleotide sequence: TGTGCCAGCAGCTTAGAAATTGAGTGGGCGGTACAACGCACAGATACGCAGTATTTT. Residues: CASSLEIEWAVQRTDTQYF.

At least ten counts were recorded for this clonotype. The chain links TRBV6-2 or TRBV6-3 to TRBJ2-7; D is unresolved. CDR3 length: 14 amino acids. V lost 4 bases to trimming and J lost 4 bases, with 14 bases between them. CDR1 and CDR2 from the germline V gene are MNHEY and SVGEGT. The CDR3 loop reads CASSSISRYYEQYF. CDR3 bases: TGTGCCAGCAGTTCGATCTCACGGTATTACGAGCAGTACTTC.

With respect to this clonotype: Lacking the conserved final phenylalanine or tryptophan, this CDR3 likely reflects a read error. It is unclear where the CDR3 begins or ends on the DNA, so no DNA is shown, and the CDR3 is as TCRdb lists it. V gene TRBV4-2 combines with J gene TRBJ2-7; the D call TRBD1 from the table was never checked on the DNA. From its first to its last residue, the CDR3 has 18 amino acids. Germline lookup yields CDR1 LGHNA and CDR2 YNFKEQ. Here the CDR3 reads CASSQDIKGALQGQASAR.

The chain has TRBV3-1 and TRBJ2-7; 8 bases agree with TRBD1. With 4 bases clipped from V and 7 bases from J, the junction kept 9 bases outside the gene matches. Germline lookup yields CDR1 LGHDT and CDR2 YNNKEL (reference sequence). This CDR3 spans 14 amino acids. The CDR3 sequence: CASSPGGGVREQYF. DNA of the CDR3: TGTGCCAGCAGCCCAGGGGGCGGGGTGAGAGAGCAGTACTTC.

The genes are TRBV12-3 or TRBV12-4 and TRBJ2-7; 11 bases match TRBD2. V lost 0 bases and J lost 4; bases outside the gene matches: 11. The CDR3 covers 18 residues. CDR3 nucleotide sequence: TGTGCCAGCAGTTTAGCGCTAGGGGATGGACTAGCGGGTTACGAGCAGTACTTC. It yields the protein CASSLALGDGLAGYEQYF.

This clonotype was seen only a few times. The rearrangement joins TRBV4-1 to TRBJ1-2; the D is unclear. CDR1 MGHRA and CDR2 YSYEKL come from the germline V gene. CDR3 length equals 17 residues. Trimming cost V 2 bases and J 7 bases, with 23 bases left between them. The CDR3 sequence: CASSQFGTITHTGGYTF. The CDR3 DNA follows: TGCGCCAGCAGCCAATTTGGAACCATTACCCACACGGGTGGCTACACCTTC.

The chain couples TRBV6-2 or TRBV6-3 to TRBJ2-7; the D gene is possibly TRBD1 (5 bases). The length of the CDR3 is 12 residues. V gave up 6 bases and J gave up 4 bases, with 10 bases separating them. CDR1 is MNHEY and CDR2 is SVGEGT in the germline V gene. Here the CDR3 reads CASSRGQYEQYF. CDR3 in DNA: TGTGCCAGCAGCCGCGGACAATACGAGCAGTACTTC.

V usage is TRBV14 and J usage is TRBJ2-1; 14 bases line up with TRBD2. The CDR3 is 18 residues long. Trimming took 4 bases from V and 9 from J; bases not matched to a gene: 14. Germline V CDR1 and CDR2: SGHDN, FVKESK. In DNA, the CDR3 is TGTGCCAGCAGCCTTCGACTAGCGGGAGGGCCGAATATAGGTGAGCAGTTCTTC. Translation: CASSLRLAGGPNIGEQFF.

The chain recombines TRBV7-9 with TRBJ2-1, with 8 bases matching TRBD1. CDR1 SEHNR and CDR2 FQNEAQ come from the germline V gene (reference sequence). Losses at the gene ends were 3 bases for V and 8 bases for J; bases not matched to a gene: 3. The CDR3 extends over 13 amino acids. CDR3 DNA sequence: TGTGCCAGCAGCTTGACAGGGGAACATGAGCAGTTCTTC. Encoded protein: CASSLTGEHEQFF.

DNA for the CDR3: TGTGCCAGCAGTTACTTCTCGAGAGGGAATGAGCAGTTCTTC. This gives the protein CASSYFSRGNEQFF. This chain links TRBV6-5 with TRBJ2-1; D is perhaps TRBD2 (5 bases). CDR3 length: 14 amino acids. Germline V CDR1 and CDR2: MNHEY, SVGAGI. The V gene lost 1 base and the J gene lost 7 bases, with 11 bases spanning the gap.

This clonotype has ten or more counts. The gene calls are TRBV4-2 and TRBJ2-1, with no clear D. V gave up 0 bases and J gave up 10 bases, with 7 bases separating them. Germline-derived CDR1 and CDR2 are LGHNA and YNFKEQ. The CDR3 runs to 12 residues. The DNA for the CDR3 is TGTGCCAGCAGCCAAGATCTGGGGGAGCAGTTCTTC. As protein: CASSQDLGEQFF.

The CDR3, as DNA: TGTGCCACCGGCACGGTAGATACGCAGTATTTT. This sequence encodes CATGTVDTQYF. V usage is TRBV10-3 and J usage is TRBJ2-3; D remains ambiguous. V was cut by 10 bases and J by 5 bases, with 10 bases left in between. Germline V gene sequence: CDR1 ENHRY, CDR2 SYGVKD. This CDR3 has 11 amino acids.

V is TRBV3-1 and J is TRBJ2-1; tentatively, D is TRBD1 or TRBD2 (5 bases each). With 3 bases removed from V and 0 bases from J, the gap between germline ends came to 9 bases. This CDR3 comprises 15 residues. CDR1 LGHDT and CDR2 YNNKEL come from the germline V gene (reference sequence). The CDR3 nucleotides read TGTGCCAGCAGCCACCGGGACCACTCCTACAATGAGCAGTTCTTC. Protein: CASSHRDHSYNEQFF.

This clonotype was observed a few times. J is TRBJ2-1 and V is TRBV12-3 or TRBV12-4; D may be TRBD1 or TRBD2 (6 bases each). The CDR3 runs to 15 residues. Trimming removed 5 bases from V and 0 bases from J, with 11 bases in between. The CDR3 DNA reads TGTGCCAGCAGTCCCCCGGGGGCCTCCTACAATGAGCAGTTCTTC. Translated: CASSPPGASYNEQFF.

This clonotype showed up many times. V is TRBV12-3 or TRBV12-4 and J is TRBJ1-3; D uncertain. There are 12 residues in the CDR3. V lost 3 bases, J lost 0 bases, and 0 bases lay in between. The CDR3 loop reads CASSFSGNTIYF. DNA of the CDR3: TGTGCCAGCAGTTTCTCTGGAAACACCATATATTTT.

This clonotype was counted ten times or more. This sequence joins TRBV3-1 and TRBJ2-1; D not resolved. The CDR3 covers 11 residues. The germline V gene encodes CDR1 LGHDT and CDR2 YNNKEL (reference sequence). V shed 1 base and J shed 8 bases, with 3 bases lying between them. CDR3 sequence reads: CASSQGYEQFF. The CDR3 bases are TGTGCCAGCAGCCAAGGGTATGAGCAGTTCTTC.

J is TRBJ1-2 and V is TRBV3-1, with D possibly TRBD1 on 6 matching bases. Looked up from germline, CDR1 is LGHDT and CDR2 is YNNKEL (reference sequence). V was shortened by 2 bases and J by 4 bases, with 14 bases between the two germline ends. There are 15 residues in the CDR3. DNA of the CDR3: TGTGCCAGCAGCCAAACCACCCTAGGGGGCTATGGCTACACCTTC. This sequence encodes CASSQTTLGGYGYTF.

The chain employs TRBV4-2 and TRBJ2-1; D uncertain. The germline gives CDR1 LGHNA, CDR2 YNFKEQ. Trimming removed 0 bases from V and 6 bases from J, with 9 bases in between. This CDR3 contains 14 residues. The CDR3 is CASSQDHSSNEQFF. DNA for the CDR3: TGTGCCAGCAGCCAAGATCATAGTTCCAATGAGCAGTTCTTC.

The rearrangement uses TRBV20-1 and TRBJ2-3, with 9 bases lining up with TRBD2. J was trimmed by 4 bases and V by 6 bases; bases with no gene match: 8. Per germline, CDR1 DFQATT and CDR2 SNEGSKA (reference sequence). The CDR3 extends over 14 amino acids. DNA of the CDR3: TGCAGTGCCCGGGCCGTAGCGGGAGCAGATACGCAGTATTTT. Protein: CSARAVAGADTQYF.